The entry below gives a single TCR beta chain sequence along with its context. The target antigen is unknown. Other nucleotide sequences in the sample specify the same CDR3. The sample belongs to a study of shared clonotypes between healthy human individuals. Points from the study as a whole: Rarefaction curves obtained for sorted subsets showed sequencing incomplete despite large depth.

CD4+ cells yielded CD45RA+ naive and CD45RA-negative memory subsets. The assay used deep level. Clones were sequenced by immunoSEQ multiplex PCR, and TCRdb holds only the in-frame ones, with some missing. This sample carries approximately 1.5 million clones, 95% to 99% of them seen once, and the ten largest clones take roughly 0.45%. The CDR3 covers 11 residues. Germline CDR1 is SQVTM and CDR2 is ANQGSEA. V lost 7 bases and J 4 bases, leaving 11 bases between the germline ends. The sample taken for sequencing was naive CD4+ T cells sorted from blood. Subset of the sample: CD45RA+ positively selected. The receptor's source is a man under 40 in good health. The gene calls are TRBV29-1 and TRBJ2-7; D is possibly TRBD1 (5 bases). The CDR3 sequence is CSGRAGYEQYF. For the CDR3, the DNA is TGCAGCGGAAGAGCAGGGTACGAGCAGTACTTC.